This TCR beta chain originates from a study of T-cell reconstitution after alpha-beta-depleted transplantation in children. Study findings and constraints: The main origin of T-cell counts and diversity one year after transplant was newly produced T cells. Reported findings indicate that, about two months after transplant, alpha-beta T cells came from several hundred expanded clones, which were derived from non-depleted graft cells. Some patients owed their high day-60 TCRbeta diversity to surviving recipient T cells and thymic progenitors.

The authors prepared the TCRbeta library with unique molecular identifiers. MiXCR, applied by TCRdb to the PCR reads, yields one record per CDR3 protein. Among around 190,000 distinct CDR3 sequences listed, about 7% were seen once. The germline CDR1 and CDR2 sequences are SGHRS and YFSETQ. The CDR3 is made up of 13 amino acids. This clonotype has ten or more counts. Its antigen is undetermined. The sequencing used PBMCs, collected before TCRalphabeta/CD19-depleted stem cell transplant. The J gene is TRBJ2-1, the V gene TRBV5-1, with 8 bases identical to TRBD2. The receptor was isolated from a boy aged 2 to 10 with acute lymphoblastic leukemia, due to receive a stem cell transplant. The CDR3 protein is CARGTSRYNEQFF. CDR3 nucleotide sequence: TGCGCGAGGGGGACTAGTCGCTACAATGAGCAGTTCTTC.